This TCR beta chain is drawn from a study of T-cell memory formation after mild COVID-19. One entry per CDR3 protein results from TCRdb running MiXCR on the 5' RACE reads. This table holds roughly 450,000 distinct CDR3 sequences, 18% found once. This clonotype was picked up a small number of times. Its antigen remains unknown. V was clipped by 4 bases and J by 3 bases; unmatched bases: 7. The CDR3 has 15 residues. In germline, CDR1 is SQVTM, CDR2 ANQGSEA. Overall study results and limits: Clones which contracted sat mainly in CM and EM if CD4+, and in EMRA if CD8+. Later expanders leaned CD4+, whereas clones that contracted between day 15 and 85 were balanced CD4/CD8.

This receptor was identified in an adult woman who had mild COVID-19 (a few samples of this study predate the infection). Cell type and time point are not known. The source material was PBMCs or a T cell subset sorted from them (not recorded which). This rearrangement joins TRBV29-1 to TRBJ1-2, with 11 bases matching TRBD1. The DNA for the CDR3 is TGCAGCGTTGTGGGACGGACAGGGGGCGACTATGGCTACACCTTC. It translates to CSVVGRTGGDYGYTF.